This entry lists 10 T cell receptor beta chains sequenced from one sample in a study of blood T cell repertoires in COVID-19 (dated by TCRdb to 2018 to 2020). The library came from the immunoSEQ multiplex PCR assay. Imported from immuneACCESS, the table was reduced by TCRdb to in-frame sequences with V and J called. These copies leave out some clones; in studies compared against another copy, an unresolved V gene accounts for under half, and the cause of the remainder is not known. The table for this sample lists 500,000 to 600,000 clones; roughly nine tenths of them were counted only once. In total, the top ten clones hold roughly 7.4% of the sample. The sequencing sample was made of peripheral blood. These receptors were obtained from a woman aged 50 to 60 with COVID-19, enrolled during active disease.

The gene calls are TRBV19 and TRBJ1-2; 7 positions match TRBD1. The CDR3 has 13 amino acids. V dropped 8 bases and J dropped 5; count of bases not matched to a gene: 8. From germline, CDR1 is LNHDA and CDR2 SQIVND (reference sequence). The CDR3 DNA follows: TGTGCCAGTTCCTCGGGGACAGCTTATGGCTACACCTTC. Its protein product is CASSSGTAYGYTF.

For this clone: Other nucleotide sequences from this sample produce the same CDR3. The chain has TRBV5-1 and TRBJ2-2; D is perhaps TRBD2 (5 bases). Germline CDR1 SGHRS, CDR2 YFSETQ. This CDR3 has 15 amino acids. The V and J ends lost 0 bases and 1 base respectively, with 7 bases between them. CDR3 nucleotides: TGCGCCAGCAGCTTGGGGGCGGGGAACACCGGGGAGCTGTTTTTT. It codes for CASSLGAGNTGELFF. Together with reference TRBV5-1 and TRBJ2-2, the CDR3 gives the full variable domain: KAGVTQTPRYLIKTRGQQVTLSCSPISGHRSVSWYQQTPGQGLQFLFEYFSETQRNKGNFPGRFSGRQFSNSRSEMNVSTLELGDSALYLCASSLGAGNTGELFFGEGSRLTVL.

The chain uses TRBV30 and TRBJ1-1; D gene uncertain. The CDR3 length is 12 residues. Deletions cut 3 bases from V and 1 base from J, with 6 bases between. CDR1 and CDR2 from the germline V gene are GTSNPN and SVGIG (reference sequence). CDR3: CAWSRQNTEAFF. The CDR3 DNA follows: TGTGCCTGGAGCCGACAGAACACTGAAGCTTTCTTT. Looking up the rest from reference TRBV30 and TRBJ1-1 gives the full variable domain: SQTIHQWPATLVQPVGSPLSLECTVEGTSNPNLYWYRQAAGRGLQLLFYSVGIGQISSEVPQNLSASRPQDRQFILSSKKLLLSDSGFYLCAWSRQNTEAFFGQGTRLTVV.

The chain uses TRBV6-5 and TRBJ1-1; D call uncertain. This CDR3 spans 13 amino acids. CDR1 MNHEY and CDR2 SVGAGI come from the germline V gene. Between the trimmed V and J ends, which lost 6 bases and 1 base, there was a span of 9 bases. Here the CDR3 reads CASSAGRNTEAFF. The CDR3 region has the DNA TGTGCCAGCAGCGCGGGGAGGAACACTGAAGCTTTCTTT.

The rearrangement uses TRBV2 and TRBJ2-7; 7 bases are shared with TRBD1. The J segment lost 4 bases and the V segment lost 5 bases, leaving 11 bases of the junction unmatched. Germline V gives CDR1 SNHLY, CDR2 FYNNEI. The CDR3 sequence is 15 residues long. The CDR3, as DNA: TGTGCCAGCAGTTCGAACAGGGGTACCACTTACGAGCAGTACTTC. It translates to CASSSNRGTTYEQYF.

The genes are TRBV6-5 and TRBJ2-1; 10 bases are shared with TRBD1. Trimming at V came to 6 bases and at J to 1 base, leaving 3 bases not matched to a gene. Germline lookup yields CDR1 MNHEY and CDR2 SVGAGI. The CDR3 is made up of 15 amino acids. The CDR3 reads CASRTDRGSYNEQFF. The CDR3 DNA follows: TGTGCCAGCAGAACGGACAGGGGGTCCTACAATGAGCAGTTCTTC.

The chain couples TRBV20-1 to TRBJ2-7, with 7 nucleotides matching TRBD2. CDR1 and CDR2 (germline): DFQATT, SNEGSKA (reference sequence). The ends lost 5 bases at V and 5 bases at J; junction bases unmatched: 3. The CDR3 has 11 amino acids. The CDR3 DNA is TGCAGTGCTCCCAGCGGGGACGAGCAGTACTTC. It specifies CSAPSGDEQYF.

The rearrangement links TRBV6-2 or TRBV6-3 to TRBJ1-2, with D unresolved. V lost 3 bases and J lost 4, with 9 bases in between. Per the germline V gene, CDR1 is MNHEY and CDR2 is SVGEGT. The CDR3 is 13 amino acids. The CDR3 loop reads CASSYLIRYGYTF. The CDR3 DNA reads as TGTGCCAGCAGTTATTTAATCCGCTATGGCTACACCTTC.

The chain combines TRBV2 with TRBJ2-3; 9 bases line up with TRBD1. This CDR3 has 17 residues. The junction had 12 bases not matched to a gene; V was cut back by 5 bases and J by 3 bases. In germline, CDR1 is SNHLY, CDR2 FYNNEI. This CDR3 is CASSSRYPGQGTDTQYF. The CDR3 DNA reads TGTGCCAGCAGTTCACGGTACCCGGGACAGGGAACAGATACGCAGTATTTT.

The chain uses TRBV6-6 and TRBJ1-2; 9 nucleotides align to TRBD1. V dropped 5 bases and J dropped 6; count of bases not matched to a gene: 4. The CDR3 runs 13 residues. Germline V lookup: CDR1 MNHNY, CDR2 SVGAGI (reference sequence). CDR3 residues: CASSGGTGHGYTF. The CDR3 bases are TGTGCCAGCAGTGGCGGGACAGGGCATGGCTACACCTTC.